These 4 T cell receptor beta chains originate from one sample sequenced in a study of CD8 T cells in ankylosing spondylitis. Regarding the study as a whole: Typical of ankylosing spondylitis blood, it appeared, was a TCR beta motif of eight highly homologous variants.

Their cognate antigens are unknown. MiXCR, run by TCRdb on the 5' RACE reads, gives a single entry per CDR3 protein. The table has fewer than 750,000 distinct CDR3 sequences, around a fifth seen once; the top ten hold under 20%. Sequencing was done on a sample of blood, either unsorted or a sorted T cell fraction (not recorded which). All receptors derive from a male donor with ankylosing spondylitis.

This clonotype turned up a few times. The chain combines TRBV6-1 with TRBJ2-3, with D possibly being TRBD2 (5 bases). This CDR3 comprises 14 residues. V lost 7 bases and J lost 1, with 12 bases in between. The germline CDR1 and CDR2 sequences are MNHNS and SASEGT. The CDR3 DNA follows: TGTGCCAGCACCTCGGGGTGGGGCACAGATACGCAGTATTTT. As protein: CASTSGWGTDTQYF.

J is TRBJ1-1 and V is TRBV27; possible D gene TRBD1, 5 bases. V was clipped by 6 bases and J by 8 bases, with 10 bases between them. This CDR3 region has 11 residues. Germline-derived CDR1 and CDR2 are MNHEY and SMNVEV (reference sequence). For the CDR3, the DNA is TGTGCCAGCAGAAGGGGCCCCGAAGCTTTCTTT. It encodes CASRRGPEAFF.

The rearrangement uses TRBV7-9 and TRBJ1-2; possibly TRBD1 for D (5 bases). Trimming left V 4 bases short and J 6 bases short, with 12 bases between. The CDR3 totals 13 residues. Germline V lookup: CDR1 SEHNR, CDR2 FQNEAQ (reference sequence). The DNA for the CDR3 is TGTGCCAGCAGCTCAATCAGGGTGGATGGCTACACCTTC. Protein product: CASSSIRVDGYTF.

This clonotype showed up many times. The chain carries TRBV5-6 and TRBJ2-6; 8 nucleotides align to TRBD1. The germline V gene encodes CDR1 SGHDT and CDR2 YYEEEE. V shed 5 bases, J shed 3 bases, and the junction held 10 bases outside the gene matches. The CDR3 runs 17 residues. The CDR3 bases are TGTGCCAGCAGGATAGACAGGGGTCCTTTTGGGGCCAACGTCCTGACTTTC. Translated: CASRIDRGPFGANVLTF.